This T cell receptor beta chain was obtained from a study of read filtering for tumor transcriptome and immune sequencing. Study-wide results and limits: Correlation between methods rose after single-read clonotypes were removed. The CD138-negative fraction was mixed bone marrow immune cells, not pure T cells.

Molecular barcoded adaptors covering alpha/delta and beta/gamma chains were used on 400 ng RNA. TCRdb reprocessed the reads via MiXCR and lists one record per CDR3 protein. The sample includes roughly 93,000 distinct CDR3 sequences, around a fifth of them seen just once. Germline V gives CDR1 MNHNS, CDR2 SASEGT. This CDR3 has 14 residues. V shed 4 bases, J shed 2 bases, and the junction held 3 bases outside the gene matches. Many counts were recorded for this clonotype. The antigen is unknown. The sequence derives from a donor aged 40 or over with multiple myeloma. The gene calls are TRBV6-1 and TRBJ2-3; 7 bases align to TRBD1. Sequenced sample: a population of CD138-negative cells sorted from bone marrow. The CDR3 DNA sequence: TGTGCCAGCAGTGCGACAGGGACCACAGATACGCAGTATTTT. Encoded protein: CASSATGTTDTQYF.